These T cell receptor beta chains were read from a single sample in a study of shared clonotypes between healthy human individuals. TCRdb keeps only in-frame clones here, not all; method: immunoSEQ multiplex PCR. This repertoire shows some 2 million clones, about 95% found once; its top ten account for about 1.1%. The sequencing input was naive CD8+ T cells sorted from blood. Receptors originate from a man aged 18 to 29 in good health. The CDR3 runs from the conserved cysteine through the conserved F or W. Fields, in order: D gene, clone size, V gene, J gene, CDR3 protein, CDR3 DNA. A D gene is named only where the DNA matches it firmly. For some rows the clone size is stated as once, few or many, or as a class when expanded; others skip it.

>TRBD1|once|TRBV2|TRBJ1-6
CASSQTGEGNSPLHF
TGTGCCAGCAGTCAGACAGGGGAAGGGAATTCACCCCTCCACTTT
>.|.|TRBV5-1|TRBJ2-7
CASSLLTDHRDEQYF
TGCGCCAGCAGCTTGTTAACGGACCACCGCGACGAGCAGTACTTC
>.|.|TRBV5-8|TRBJ2-7
CASSLGDGSYEQYF
TGTGCCAGCAGCTTGGGGGACGGTTCCTACGAGCAGTACTTC
>.|.|TRBV4-1|TRBJ2-7
CASSQPGAILFEQYF
TGCGCCAGCAGCCAGCCAGGGGCGATCCTCTTCGAGCAGTACTTC
>.|.|TRBV6-5|TRBJ2-7
CASSSRGGGGYEQYF
TGTGCCAGCAGTTCCCGCGGAGGGGGGGGGTACGAGCAGTACTTC
>.|once|TRBV28|TRBJ2-5
CASSLWGTPVGETQYF
TGTGCCAGCAGTTTATGGGGGACACCCGTAGGAGAGACCCAGTACTTC
>TRBD1|.|TRBV9|TRBJ2-7
CASSGQGAMYEQYF
TGTGCCAGCAGCGGGCAGGGGGCTATGTACGAGCAGTACTTC
>.|.|TRBV4-1|TRBJ2-7
CASSQDRLGNYYEQYF
TGCGCCAGCAGCCAAGATCGGCTGGGGAATTATTACGAGCAGTACTTC
>.|.|TRBV2|TRBJ2-2
CASSDGIWAGELFF
TGTGCCAGCAGTGATGGCATATGGGCCGGGGAGCTGTTTTTT
>.|.|TRBV5-1|TRBJ2-5
CASSLGPVETQYF
TGCGCCAGCAGCCTGGGCCCTGTAGAGACCCAGTACTTC
>.|once|TRBV28|TRBJ1-2
CASVPRDGNLPLYGYTF
TGTGCCAGCGTCCCAAGGGACGGAAATCTACCTCTCTATGGCTACACCTTC
>.|.|TRBV11-2|TRBJ1-2
CASSQAYYGYTF
TGTGCCAGCAGCCAGGCGTACTATGGCTACACCTTC
>.|.|TRBV7-2|TRBJ1-5
CASSVYNQPQHF
TGTGCCAGCAGCGTCTACAATCAGCCCCAGCATTTT
>.|.|TRBV28|TRBJ2-7
CASSPPSSYEQYF
TGTGCCAGCAGCCCACCAAGCTCCTACGAGCAGTACTTC
>.|.|TRBV4-3|TRBJ2-4
CASSLGTSDWDIQYF
TGCGCCAGCAGCCTAGGAACTTCCGACTGGGACATTCAGTACTTC
>TRBD2|.|TRBV5-1|TRBJ2-3
CASSLTSGDLASTDTQYF
TGCGCCAGCAGCCTAACTAGCGGAGACCTTGCTAGCACAGATACGCAGTATTTT
>TRBD1|.|TRBV29-1|TRBJ2-5
CSVDDRGTLRGTQYF
TGCAGCGTTGACGACAGGGGGACGCTGAGGGGGACCCAGTACTTC
>TRBD1|.|TRBV4-1|TRBJ1-6
CASSLGQAEGSPLHF
TGCGCCAGCAGCCTCGGACAGGCGGAGGGTTCACCCCTCCACTTT
>TRBD1|.|TRBV6-1|TRBJ1-2
CASSEAGTGIYGYTF
TGTGCCAGCAGTGAAGCGGGGACAGGAATCTATGGCTACACCTTC
>TRBD2|.|TRBV30|TRBJ2-7
CAWRRLAAKTYEQYF
TGTGCCTGGAGGAGACTAGCGGCAAAAACCTACGAGCAGTACTTC
>.|.|TRBV5-1|TRBJ1-4
CASSPDMVKEKLFF
TGCGCCAGCAGCCCGGACATGGTAAAAGAAAAACTGTTTTTT
>.|.|TRBV4-1|TRBJ1-1
CASSLPAGRGGEAFF
TGCGCCAGCAGCCTACCCGCGGGAAGGGGGGGAGAAGCTTTCTTT
>TRBD1|.|TRBV7-8|TRBJ2-7
CASSPGTGWKEQYF
TGTGCCAGCAGCCCCGGGACAGGGTGGAAAGAGCAGTACTTC
>.|.|TRBV6-5|TRBJ2-7
CASSYSLGSTEQYF
TGTGCCAGCAGTTACAGTCTGGGTTCGACCGAGCAGTACTTC
>TRBD1|.|TRBV27|TRBJ2-6
CASSTTGVAGANVLTF
TGTGCCAGCAGTACTACAGGGGTGGCTGGGGCCAACGTCCTGACTTTC
>.|.|TRBV15|TRBJ2-5
CATSRGGASETQYF
TGTGCCACCAGCAGAGGGGGGGCATCGGAGACCCAGTACTTC
>TRBD1|.|TRBV5-1|TRBJ2-7
CASSLEGDRAYYEQYF
TGCGCCAGCAGCTTGGAGGGGGACAGGGCATACTACGAGCAGTACTTC
>.|.|TRBV30|TRBJ1-1
CAWSIATSSEAFF
TGTGCCTGGAGTATTGCGACTAGCTCTGAAGCTTTCTTT